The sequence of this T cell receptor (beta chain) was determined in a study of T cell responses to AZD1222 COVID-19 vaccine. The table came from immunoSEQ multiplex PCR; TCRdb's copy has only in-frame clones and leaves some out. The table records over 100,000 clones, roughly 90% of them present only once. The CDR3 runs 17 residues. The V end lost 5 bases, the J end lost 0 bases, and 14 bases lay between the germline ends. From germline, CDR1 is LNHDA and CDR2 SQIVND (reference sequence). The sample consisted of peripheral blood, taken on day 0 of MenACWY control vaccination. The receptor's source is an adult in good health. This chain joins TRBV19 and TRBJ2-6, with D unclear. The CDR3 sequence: CASSVDGVSSGANVLTF. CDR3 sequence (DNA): TGTGCCAGTAGTGTGGACGGCGTAAGCTCTGGGGCCAACGTCCTGACTTTC.